These 28 T cell receptor beta chains were sequenced from one sample in a study of OX40 agonist ivuxolimab in advanced cancers. The repertoire was sequenced with immunoSEQ multiplex PCR; TCRdb's copy has only in-frame clones and lacks some. The table shows some 81,000 clones, with 65% to 90% occurring only once. The sequencing used CD4+ or CD8+ T cells sorted from blood, collected in a trial of the OX40 agonist ivuxolimab. Receptors originate from an adult with an advanced solid tumor such as melanoma, head and neck, liver or kidney cancer.

This chain joins TRBV23-1 and TRBJ1-3; D not certain. TRBV23-1 is an ORF; its function is uncertain. The CDR3 sequence is 11 residues long. V lost 4 bases to trimming and J lost 10 bases, with 8 bases between them. DNA for the CDR3: TGCGCCAGCAGTCCCCCGTGGACCATATATTTT. Amino acids: CASSPPWTIYF.

CDR3 sequence reads: CASSQGLAYETQYF. The CDR3 coding sequence is TGTGCCAGCTCCCAAGGACTAGCCTATGAGACCCAGTACTTC. The chain couples TRBV2 to TRBJ2-5; 8 positions match TRBD2. Germline CDR1 is SNHLY and CDR2 is FYNNEI. The CDR3 contains 14 residues. Germline trimming cut 8 bases from V and 5 bases from J; bases unmatched to any gene: 10.

The chain couples TRBV6-6 to TRBJ1-2; D is possibly TRBD1 (5 bases). This CDR3 region has 14 residues. The germline V gene encodes CDR1 MNHNY and CDR2 SVGAGI (reference sequence). Trimming pared 0 bases from V and 6 bases from J, leaving 11 bases between. CDR3: CASSYSGREDGYTF. The CDR3 DNA follows: TGTGCCAGCAGTTACTCTGGCAGGGAAGATGGCTACACCTTC.

The V call is TRBV10-3, the J call TRBJ2-1; either TRBD1 or TRBD2 may fit D (5 bases each). V lost 2 bases and J lost 16, with 15 bases in between. Germline assignment: CDR1 ENHRY and CDR2 SYGVKD. The CDR3 spans 12 residues. The CDR3 region is CAISEVTGTLFF. The DNA of the CDR3 is TGTGCCATCAGTGAGGTTACCGGGACCCTTTTCTTC.

The V gene is TRBV6-5, the J gene TRBJ1-5, with 8 bases aligning to TRBD1. Trimming took 6 bases from V and 7 from J; bases not matched to a gene: 5. Per germline, CDR1 MNHEY and CDR2 SVGAGI. This CDR3 has 13 residues. The DNA of the CDR3 is TGTGCCAGCAGCTGGACAGGGAACCAGCCCCAGCATTTT. Translation: CASSWTGNQPQHF.

The chain combines TRBV2 with TRBJ1-2; D not certain. The germline V and J ends were trimmed by 2 bases and 0 bases, with 13 bases remaining between them. Germline CDR1 and CDR2: SNHLY and FYNNEI. The CDR3 is 16 amino acids. DNA for the CDR3: TGTGCCAGCAGTGAATCCGTTGCAGGCTCTAACTATGGCTACACCTTC. Translating it yields CASSESVAGSNYGYTF.

The J gene is TRBJ2-3, the V gene TRBV4-2; D is perhaps TRBD1 or TRBD2 (5 bases each). The germline CDR1 and CDR2 sequences are LGHNA and YNFKEQ. This CDR3 has 17 amino acids. V was cut by 5 bases and J by 4 bases, with 22 bases left in between. The CDR3 here is CASSFPAGAQRADTQYF. The DNA for the CDR3 is TGTGCCAGCAGCTTCCCAGCCGGGGCTCAAAGGGCAGATACGCAGTATTTT.

The chain joins TRBV2 to TRBJ1-1, with 7 bases aligning to TRBD1. Germline V gene sequence: CDR1 SNHLY, CDR2 FYNNEI. Losses at the gene ends were 7 bases for V and 1 base for J; bases not matched to a gene: 6. The CDR3 is made up of 14 amino acids. The CDR3, as DNA: TGTGCCAGCACCTGGACAGGTACGAACACTGAAGCTTTCTTT. Amino acids: CASTWTGTNTEAFF.

In its sample, this clone was seen a few times. V and J are TRBV27 and TRBJ2-1, with TRBD2 matching 11 bases. V lost 4 bases, J lost 8 bases, and 4 bases stayed unmatched. The CDR3 length is 14 residues. Per the germline V gene, CDR1 is MNHEY and CDR2 is SMNVEV (reference sequence). CDR3 sequence reads: CASSSIAGGDEQFF. DNA for the CDR3: TGTGCCAGCAGTTCTATAGCGGGGGGGGATGAGCAGTTCTTC.

In this sample, this clone turned up once. This chain connects TRBV9 to TRBJ1-2; tentatively, D is TRBD1 (5 bases). The V gene's germline CDR1 is SGDLS and CDR2 YYNGEE. The CDR3 has 15 amino acids. Trimming took off 3 bases at V and 0 bases at J, with 12 bases between the two ends. The CDR3: CASSEAPGTNYGYTF. CDR3 in DNA: TGTGCCAGCAGCGAGGCCCCAGGGACTAACTATGGCTACACCTTC.

The rearrangement joins TRBV19 to TRBJ1-5; maybe TRBD1 (5 bases). Germline V CDR1 and CDR2: LNHDA, SQIVND (reference sequence). V gave up 4 bases and J gave up 7 bases, with 14 bases separating them. The CDR3 covers 14 residues. The CDR3 nucleotides read TGTGCCAGTAGTAGGGGACCGGCGGGCCAGCCCCAGCATTTT. It encodes CASSRGPAGQPQHF.

This clone occurred once. This chain joins TRBV29-1 and TRBJ2-5, with D possibly TRBD2 on 6 matching bases. The CDR3 has 14 residues. CDR1 is SQVTM, CDR2 ANQGSEA, per germline. The ends were cut back, 1 base at V and 3 bases at J, with 12 bases in the middle. The chain's CDR3 is CSVEGSRGEETQYF. CDR3 DNA sequence: TGCAGCGTTGAAGGATCGCGGGGAGAAGAGACCCAGTACTTC.

Points on this clone: The same CDR3 can be traced to other DNA sequences in this sample. This chain connects TRBV19 to TRBJ1-1; TRBD1 agrees at 7 bases. After removal of 5 bases from V and 1 base from J, the junction contained 4 bases not matched to a gene. CDR3 length: 14 amino acids. CDR1 LNHDA and CDR2 SQIVND come from the germline V gene (reference sequence). The CDR3 bases are TGTGCCAGTAGTTCTCGGACAGGGAACACTGAAGCTTTCTTT. Its translation: CASSSRTGNTEAFF.

V usage is TRBV5-1 and J usage is TRBJ1-1; D call uncertain. The CDR3 totals 14 residues. Germline V gene data show CDR1 as SGHRS and CDR2 as YFSETQ. The V and J ends lost 5 bases and 0 bases respectively, with 11 bases between them. CDR3 sequence: CASSFGRLNTEAFF. As DNA, the CDR3 is TGCGCCAGCAGTTTCGGACGGTTGAACACTGAAGCTTTCTTT.

The rearrangement uses TRBV9 and TRBJ1-1; 9 nucleotides align to TRBD1. The CDR3 covers 15 residues. CDR1 is SGDLS and CDR2 is YYNGEE in the germline V gene. The V segment lost 4 bases and the J segment 4 bases; nucleotides outside the gene matches: 8. CDR3 in amino acids: CASSSQDRGGTEAFF. The CDR3 region has the DNA TGTGCCAGCAGCAGCCAGGACAGGGGAGGCACTGAAGCTTTCTTT.

The V gene is TRBV2, the J gene TRBJ1-1; TRBD1 is a possible D gene (6 bases). This CDR3 has 14 residues. Trimming cost V 6 bases and J 0 bases, with 11 bases left between them. Germline V lookup: CDR1 SNHLY, CDR2 FYNNEI. The DNA of the CDR3 is TGTGCCAGCAGGAGGACAGATGTGAACACTGAAGCTTTCTTT. Protein product: CASRRTDVNTEAFF.

The J gene is TRBJ2-2, the V gene TRBV11-2; D is undetermined. Germline CDR1 and CDR2: SGHAT and FQNNGV. Trimming left V 5 bases short and J 2 bases short, with 15 bases between. The CDR3 spans 16 residues. The CDR3 reads CASSLPSRINTGELFF. CDR3 bases: TGTGCCAGCAGCCTCCCGTCTCGGATCAACACCGGGGAGCTGTTTTTT.

J is TRBJ2-2 and V is TRBV30; a possible D gene is TRBD1 (6 bases). CDR1 GTSNPN and CDR2 SVGIG come from the germline V gene (reference sequence). Trimming pared 8 bases from V and 3 bases from J, leaving 10 bases between. The CDR3 contains 12 residues. The CDR3 DNA sequence: TGTGCCCAACAGGGAGACACCGGGGAGCTGTTTTTT. It specifies CAQQGDTGELFF.

V is TRBV7-3 and J is TRBJ2-1; the D call may be TRBD1 or TRBD2 (5 bases each). Germline assignment: CDR1 SGHTA and CDR2 FQGTGA. V gave up 1 base and J gave up 9 bases, with 16 bases separating them. This CDR3 spans 15 amino acids. The CDR3 bases are TGTGCCAGCAGCTTAAACCCTCCCAGGGCGGGTGAGCAGTTCTTC. Protein sequence: CASSLNPPRAGEQFF. Full variable domain (outside the CDR3, taken from reference TRBV7-3 and TRBJ2-1): GAGVSQTPSNKVTEKGKYVELRCDPISGHTALYWYRQSLGQGPEFLIYFQGTGAADDSGLPNDRFFAVRPEGSVSTLKIQRTERGDSAVYLCASSLNPPRAGEQFFGPGTRLTVL.

With respect to this clone: This same CDR3 is encoded by further DNA sequences in the sample. This chain uses TRBV30 with TRBJ2-5; no clear D gene. CDR1 is GTSNPN, CDR2 SVGIG, per germline (reference sequence). V dropped 1 base and J dropped 4 bases, with 7 bases sitting between them. This CDR3 comprises 12 residues. CDR3 residues: CAWSGLGETQYF. Written as DNA, the CDR3 is TGTGCCTGGAGTGGCCTTGGAGAGACCCAGTACTTC.

The chain recombines TRBV7-2 with TRBJ1-5; TRBD1 agrees at 7 bases. The CDR3 loop spans 15 amino acids. Germline CDR1 reads SGHTA; CDR2 reads FQGNSA. With 0 bases clipped from V and 4 bases from J, the junction kept 3 bases outside the gene matches. The CDR3 DNA follows: TGTGCCAGCAGCTTAGCCGGGGGACAGAATCAGCCCCAGCATTTT. It translates to CASSLAGGQNQPQHF.

The chain recombines TRBV11-2 with TRBJ2-7; D is uncertain. Germline CDR1 reads SGHAT; CDR2 reads FQNNGV. The CDR3 totals 16 residues. Trimming pared 0 bases from V and 1 base from J, leaving 13 bases between. The CDR3 here is CASSLDLGSGSYEQYF. The DNA of the CDR3 is TGTGCCAGCAGCTTAGATCTGGGGTCCGGGTCCTACGAGCAGTACTTC.

The V call is TRBV4-3, the J call TRBJ2-6; tentatively, D is TRBD1 (6 bases). The germline V gene has CDR1 LGHNA and CDR2 YSLEER. V dropped 1 base and J dropped 4 bases, with 11 bases sitting between them. CDR3 length: 16 residues. CDR3 DNA sequence: TGCGCCAGCAGCCAAGCTACAGGGTTCGGGGCCAACGTCCTGACTTTC. Encoded protein: CASSQATGFGANVLTF.

The chain carries TRBV10-2 and TRBJ1-1, with D perhaps TRBD1 (6 bases). The CDR3 covers 14 residues. Germline CDR1 WSHSY, CDR2 SAAADI. Trimming took 4 bases from V and 3 from J, leaving 12 bases between them. CDR3 coding DNA: TGCGCCAGCAGTGGGACGACAGGTGACACTGAAGCTTTCTTT. Residues: CASSGTTGDTEAFF.

For the CDR3, the DNA is TGTGCCAGCAGCCCGAAAACGGAGGGGGCAATAGGAGGAAACACCATATATTTT. It encodes CASSPKTEGAIGGNTIYF. This rearrangement joins TRBV9 to TRBJ1-3, with 7 bases matching TRBD1. CDR1 is SGDLS and CDR2 is YYNGEE in the germline V gene. The length of the CDR3 is 18 residues. Trimming removed 4 bases from V and 4 bases from J; junction bases left unmatched: 17.

This clone turned up a few times. V and J are TRBV5-4 and TRBJ1-6; D not resolved. The CDR3 runs 14 residues. The germline gives CDR1 SGHNT, CDR2 YYREEE (reference sequence). With 4 bases removed from V and 9 bases from J, the gap between germline ends came to 14 bases. In DNA, the CDR3 is TGTGCCAGCAGCGTGGACGGCGGTGGTTCACCCCTCCACTTT. It encodes CASSVDGGGSPLHF.

This clone was counted a single time. The chain employs TRBV7-3 and TRBJ2-1; unclear D gene. Deletions cut 4 bases from V and 5 bases from J, with 9 bases between. The CDR3 runs to 13 residues. Germline V lookup: CDR1 SGHTA, CDR2 FQGTGA. Here the CDR3 reads CASSSPSNNEQFF. In DNA form, the CDR3 reads TGTGCCAGCAGCTCTCCGTCTAACAATGAGCAGTTCTTC.

This chain connects TRBV6-1 to TRBJ2-3, with 9 positions matching TRBD1. The CDR3 consists of 16 residues. V lost 4 bases, J lost 2 bases, and 7 bases stayed unmatched. CDR1 is MNHNS, CDR2 SASEGT, per germline. The CDR3 DNA is TGTGCCAGCAGTGGTCGGACAGGGGATTTCACAGATACGCAGTATTTT. Its translation: CASSGRTGDFTDTQYF.